This TCR beta chain was documented in a study of cytomegalovirus exposure and HLA in healthy donors. Findings and limits, study-wide: In a later analysis, parvovirus B19, influenza, CMV and Epstein-Barr virus appeared linked to several top co-occurrence clusters. Reports indicate that TCR beta sequences accurately predicted the HLA-A and HLA-B alleles of most subjects. According to an earlier analysis, most TCR beta V segments yielded productive rearrangements about 90% or about 30% of the time.

As to this clone: Its antigen is not known.

With 60 Vbeta and 13 Jbeta primers, the PCR was carried out. The table came from immunoSEQ multiplex PCR; TCRdb's copy has only in-frame clones and leaves some out. The data hold 170,000 or so clones, with around 80% observed a single time. CDR3 length equals 17 residues. J was trimmed by 5 bases and V by 4 bases; bases with no gene match: 10. Looked up from germline, CDR1 is SGHRS and CDR2 is YFSETQ. The receptor comes from a male donor in good health and CMV-seropositive. Sample: PBMCs. The genes are TRBV5-1 and TRBJ2-1; 12 nucleotides align to TRBD2. The CDR3 here is CASSLSSGRALNNEQFF. The CDR3 DNA follows: TGCGCCAGCAGCCTCTCTAGCGGGAGGGCCCTTAACAATGAGCAGTTCTTC.